This T cell receptor beta chain was profiled in a study of T cell changes during pregnancy in multiple sclerosis. Germline assignment: CDR1 SGHAT and CDR2 FQNNGV. After removal of 4 bases from V and 10 bases from J, the junction contained 9 bases not matched to a gene. The CDR3 loop spans 13 amino acids. Method: immunoSEQ multiplex PCR; TCRdb's copy keeps in-frame clones and lacks some. This table holds about 92,000 clones, roughly 90% found once. The receptor's source is a female donor with multiple sclerosis, enrolled in a pregnancy study. The input for sequencing was peripheral blood, taken in the first trimester of pregnancy. The chain joins TRBV11-2 to TRBJ1-2; 7 positions match TRBD1. The CDR3 nucleotides are TGTGCCAGCAGCTCTTTAGCAGGGGGAGTCTACACCTTC. Residues: CASSSLAGGVYTF. Based on the CDR3 plus reference TRBV11-2 and TRBJ1-2, the full variable domain is EAGVAQSPRYKIIEKRQSVAFWCNPISGHATLYWYQQILGQGPKLLIQFQNNGVVDDSQLPKDRFSAERLKGVDSTLKIQPAKLEDSAVYLCASSSLAGGVYTFGSGTRLTVV.